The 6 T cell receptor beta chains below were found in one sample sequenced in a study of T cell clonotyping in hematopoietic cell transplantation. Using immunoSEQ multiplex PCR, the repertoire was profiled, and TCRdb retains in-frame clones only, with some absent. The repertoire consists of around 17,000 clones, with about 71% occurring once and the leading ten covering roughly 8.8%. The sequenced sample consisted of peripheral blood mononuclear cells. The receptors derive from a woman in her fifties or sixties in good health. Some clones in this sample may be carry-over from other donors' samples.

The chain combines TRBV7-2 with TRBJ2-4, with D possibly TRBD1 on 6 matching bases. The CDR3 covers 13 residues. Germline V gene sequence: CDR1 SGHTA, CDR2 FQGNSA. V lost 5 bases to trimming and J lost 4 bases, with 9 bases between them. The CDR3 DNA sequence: TGTGCCAGCAGCCTCGGACAGAAAAACATTCAGTACTTC. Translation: CASSLGQKNIQYF.

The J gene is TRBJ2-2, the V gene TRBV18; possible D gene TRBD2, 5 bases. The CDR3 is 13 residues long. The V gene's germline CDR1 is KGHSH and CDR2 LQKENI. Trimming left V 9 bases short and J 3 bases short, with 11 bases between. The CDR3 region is CASPGGDTGELFF. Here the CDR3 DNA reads TGTGCCAGTCCTGGAGGAGACACCGGGGAGCTGTTTTTT.

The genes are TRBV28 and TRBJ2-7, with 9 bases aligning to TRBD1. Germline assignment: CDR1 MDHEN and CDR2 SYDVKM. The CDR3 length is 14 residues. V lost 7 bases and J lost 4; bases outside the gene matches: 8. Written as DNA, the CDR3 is TGTGCCAGCAAAACAGGGGGCGCAAATTACGAGCAGTACTTC. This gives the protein CASKTGGANYEQYF.

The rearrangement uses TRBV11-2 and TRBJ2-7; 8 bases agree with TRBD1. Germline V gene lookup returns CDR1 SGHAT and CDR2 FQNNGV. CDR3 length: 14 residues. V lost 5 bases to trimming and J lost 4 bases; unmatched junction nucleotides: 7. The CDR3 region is CASSPGQGPYEQYF. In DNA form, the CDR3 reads TGTGCCAGCAGCCCCGGACAGGGACCTTACGAGCAGTACTTC.

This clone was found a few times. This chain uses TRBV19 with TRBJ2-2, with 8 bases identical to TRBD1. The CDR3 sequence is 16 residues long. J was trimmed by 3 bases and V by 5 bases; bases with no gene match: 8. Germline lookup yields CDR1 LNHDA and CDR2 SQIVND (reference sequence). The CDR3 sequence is CASSPRQGSYTGELFF. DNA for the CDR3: TGTGCCAGTAGTCCCAGACAGGGGTCTTACACCGGGGAGCTGTTTTTT.

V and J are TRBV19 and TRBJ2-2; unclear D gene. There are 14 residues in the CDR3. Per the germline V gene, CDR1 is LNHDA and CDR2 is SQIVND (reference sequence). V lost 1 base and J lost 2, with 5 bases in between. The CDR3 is CASSIAVNTGELFF. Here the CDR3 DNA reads TGTGCCAGTAGTATAGCAGTTAACACCGGGGAGCTGTTTTTT.